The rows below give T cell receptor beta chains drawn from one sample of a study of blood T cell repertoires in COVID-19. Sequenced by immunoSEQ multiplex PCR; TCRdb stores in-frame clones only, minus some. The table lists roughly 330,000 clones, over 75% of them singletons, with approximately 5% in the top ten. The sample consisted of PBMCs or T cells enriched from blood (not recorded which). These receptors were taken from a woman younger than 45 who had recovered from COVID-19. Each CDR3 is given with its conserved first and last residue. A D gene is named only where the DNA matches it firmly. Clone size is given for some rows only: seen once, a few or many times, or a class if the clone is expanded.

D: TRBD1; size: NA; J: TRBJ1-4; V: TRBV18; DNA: TGTGCCAGCTCACCCCCAGGGACAGGGGGTTCTAATGAAAAACTGTTTTTT; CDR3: CASSPPGTGGSNEKLFF
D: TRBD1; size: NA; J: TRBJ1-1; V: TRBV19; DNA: TGTGCCACCATAGGAGGGGGCGCGAACACTGAAGCTTTCTTT; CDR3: CATIGGGANTEAFF
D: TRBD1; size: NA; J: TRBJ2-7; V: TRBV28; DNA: TGTGCCAGCAGTTATCCGGGACAGGGTTACGAGCAGTACTTC; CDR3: CASSYPGQGYEQYF
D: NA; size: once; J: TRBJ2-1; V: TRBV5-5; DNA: TGTGCCAGCCACCTCCGTGCGGGGTTGGGCAATGAGCAGTTCTTC; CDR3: CASHLRAGLGNEQFF
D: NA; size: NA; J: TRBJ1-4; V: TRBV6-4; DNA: TGTGCCAGCAGTGACGTCGGAGCAACTAATGAAAAACTGTTTTTT; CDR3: CASSDVGATNEKLFF
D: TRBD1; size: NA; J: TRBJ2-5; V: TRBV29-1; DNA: TGCAGCGCGGGACAGTTTGGAGAGACCCAGTACTTC; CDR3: CSAGQFGETQYF
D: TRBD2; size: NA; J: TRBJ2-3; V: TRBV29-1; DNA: TGCAGCGTTGGAAGTCCGAGGGGAGGGCCAGATACGCAGTATTTT; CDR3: CSVGSPRGGPDTQYF
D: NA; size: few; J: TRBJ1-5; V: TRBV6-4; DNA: TGTGCCAGCGGAGGGTACAGGTTAGTAAATCAGCCCCAGCATTTT; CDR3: CASGGYRLVNQPQHF
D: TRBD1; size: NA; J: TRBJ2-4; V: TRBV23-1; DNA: TGCGCCAGCAGTCAAATCCCCCCGGGACAGGGGGCCCCCCTAGCCAAAAACATTCAGTACTTC; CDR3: CASSQIPPGQGAPLAKNIQYF
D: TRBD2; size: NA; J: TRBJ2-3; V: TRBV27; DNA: TGTGCCAGTCGGACTAGCGGGGCTTATACGCAGTATTTT; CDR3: CASRTSGAYTQYF
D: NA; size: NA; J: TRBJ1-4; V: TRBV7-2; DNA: TGTGCCAGCAGCGGGGGGGTAAATGAAAAACTGTTTTTT; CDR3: CASSGGVNEKLFF
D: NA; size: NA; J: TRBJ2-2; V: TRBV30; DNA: TGTGCCTGGAGTCTTGGCCATTCCACCGGGGAGCTGTTTTTT; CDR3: CAWSLGHSTGELFF
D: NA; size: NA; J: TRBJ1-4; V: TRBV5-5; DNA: TGTGCCAGCAGCGGAGTAGTAGAAAAACTGTTTTTT; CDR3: CASSGVVEKLFF
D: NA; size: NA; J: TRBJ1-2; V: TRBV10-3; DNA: TGTGCCATCAGTGAGTCGCGGGAGAACTATGGCTACACCTTC; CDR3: CAISESRENYGYTF
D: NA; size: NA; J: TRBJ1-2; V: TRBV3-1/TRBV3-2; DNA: TGTGCCAGCAGCCAAGCACAGATTAGTAACTATGGCTACACCTTC; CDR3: CASSQAQISNYGYTF
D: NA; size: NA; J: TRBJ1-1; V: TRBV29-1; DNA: TGCAGCGTTGCCAGGGTCTTCAAGAACACTGAAGCTTTCTTT; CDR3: CSVARVFKNTEAFF
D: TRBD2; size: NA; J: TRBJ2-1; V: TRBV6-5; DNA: TGTGCCAGCAGCCTTAGCGGGGGGGTCTACAATGAGCAGTTCTTC; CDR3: CASSLSGGVYNEQFF
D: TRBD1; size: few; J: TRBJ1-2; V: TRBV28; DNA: TGTGCCAGCAACCTCAGGGGGCTGAATGGCTACACCTTC; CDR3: CASNLRGLNGYTF
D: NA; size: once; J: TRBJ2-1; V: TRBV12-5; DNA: TGTGCTAGTGGGGTCAAGATAGATGAGCAGTTCTTC; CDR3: CASGVKIDEQFF
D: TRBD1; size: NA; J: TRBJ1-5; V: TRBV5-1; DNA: TGCGCCAGCAAGGAGGGGGCGGCGGGCAATCAGCCCCAGCATTTT; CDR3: CASKEGAAGNQPQHF
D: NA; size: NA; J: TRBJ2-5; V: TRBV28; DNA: TGTGCCAGCACAGAGGCCTCCCGTCCTGCGGAGACCCAGTACTTC; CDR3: CASTEASRPAETQYF
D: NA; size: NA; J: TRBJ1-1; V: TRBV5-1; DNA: TGCGCCAGCAGCCTTAGGGGAGGGACTGAAGCTTTCTTT; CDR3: CASSLRGGTEAFF
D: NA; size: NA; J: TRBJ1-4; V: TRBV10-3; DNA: TGTGCCATCAGTGAGGGGGGGAAACTGTTTTTT; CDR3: CAISEGGKLFF
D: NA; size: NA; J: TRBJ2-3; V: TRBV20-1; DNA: TGCAGTGGTCCACTAGGACATACGCAGTATTTT; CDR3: CSGPLGHTQYF
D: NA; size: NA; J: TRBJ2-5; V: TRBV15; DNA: TGTGCCACCTCCCAGGGAGGCACGGCCCAAGAGACCCAGTACTTC; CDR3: CATSQGGTAQETQYF
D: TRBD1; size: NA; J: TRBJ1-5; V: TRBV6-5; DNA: TGTGCCAGCAGCTCGACAGGGAGGAATCAGCCCCAGCATTTT; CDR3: CASSSTGRNQPQHF
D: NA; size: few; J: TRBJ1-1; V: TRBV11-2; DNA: TGTGCCAGCAGCTTCGGCGGGACTGAAGCTTTCTTT; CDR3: CASSFGGTEAFF
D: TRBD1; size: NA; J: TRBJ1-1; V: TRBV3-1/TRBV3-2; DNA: TGTGCCAGCACTTACCAGGGGGCGCGCACTGAAGCTTTCTTT; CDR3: CASTYQGARTEAFF
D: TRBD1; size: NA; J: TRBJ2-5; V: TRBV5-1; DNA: TGCGCCAGCAGCTCGACAGGGCCCCAAGAGACCCAGTACTTC; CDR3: CASSSTGPQETQYF
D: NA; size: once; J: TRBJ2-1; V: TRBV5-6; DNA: TGTGCCAGCAGCGAAGGGGGAGTTCTTTGGAATGAGCAGTTCTTC; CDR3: CASSEGGVLWNEQFF
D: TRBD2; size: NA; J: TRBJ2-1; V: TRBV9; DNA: TGTGCCAGCAGCGTAGGTCTAGCGGGGGGGTTTACCTACAATGAGCAGTTCTTC; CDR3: CASSVGLAGGFTYNEQFF
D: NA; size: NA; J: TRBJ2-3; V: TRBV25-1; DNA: TGTGCCAGCAGTGAATACATATCGGGAAGAAGGGCCGCTACGCAGTATTTT; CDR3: CASSEYISGRRAATQYF
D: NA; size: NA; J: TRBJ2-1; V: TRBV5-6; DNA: TGTGCCAGCAGCTCAAGGCCCCCGGGGATGCCAGGGGATGAGCAGTTCTTC; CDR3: CASSSRPPGMPGDEQFF
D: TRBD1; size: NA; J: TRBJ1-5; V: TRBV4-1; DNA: TGCGCCAGCAGCCCATCGCCGACAGGGGTAGGTCAGCCCCAGCATTTT; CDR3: CASSPSPTGVGQPQHF
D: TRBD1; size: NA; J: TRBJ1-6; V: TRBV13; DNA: TGTGCCAGCAGCGGACAGGGGAATTCACCCCTCCACTTT; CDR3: CASSGQGNSPLHF
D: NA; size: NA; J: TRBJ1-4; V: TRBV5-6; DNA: TGTGCCAGCAGCACAACGGGGGGACGGACAACTAATGAAAAACTGTTTTTT; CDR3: CASSTTGGRTTNEKLFF
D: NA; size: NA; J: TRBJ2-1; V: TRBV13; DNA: TGTGCCAGCAGCTTATTATCCGGGAATGAGCAGTTCTTC; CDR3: CASSLLSGNEQFF
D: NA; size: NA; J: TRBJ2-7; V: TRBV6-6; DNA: TGTGCCAGCACGACAAACGGGGCCTACGAGCAGTACTTC; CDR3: CASTTNGAYEQYF
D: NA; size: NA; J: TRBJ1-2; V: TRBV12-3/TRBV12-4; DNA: TGTGCCAGCAGTTGGACGGAGAGGGATGGCTACACCTTC; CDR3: CASSWTERDGYTF
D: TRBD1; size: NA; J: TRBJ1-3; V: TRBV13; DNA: TGTGCCAGCAGCTACCGGGACAGTAGAAACACCATATATTTT; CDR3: CASSYRDSRNTIYF
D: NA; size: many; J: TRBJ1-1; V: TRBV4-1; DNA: TGCGCCAGCAGGGGGCCTGGGGACACTGAAGCTTTCTTT; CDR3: CASRGPGDTEAFF